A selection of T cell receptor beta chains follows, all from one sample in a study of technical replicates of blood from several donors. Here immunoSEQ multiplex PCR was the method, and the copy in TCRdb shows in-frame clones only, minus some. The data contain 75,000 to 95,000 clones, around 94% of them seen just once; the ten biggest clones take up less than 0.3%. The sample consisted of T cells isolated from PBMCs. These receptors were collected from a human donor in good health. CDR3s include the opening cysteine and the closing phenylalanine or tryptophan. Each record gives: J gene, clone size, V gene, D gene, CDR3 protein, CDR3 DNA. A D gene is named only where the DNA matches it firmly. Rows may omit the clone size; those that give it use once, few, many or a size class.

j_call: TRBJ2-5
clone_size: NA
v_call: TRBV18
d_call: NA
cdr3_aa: CASSPPRTARETQYF
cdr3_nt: TGTGCCAGCTCACCACCCCGGACAGCTCGAGAGACCCAGTACTTC

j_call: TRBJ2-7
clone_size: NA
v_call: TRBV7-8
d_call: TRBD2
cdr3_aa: CASSPPGLGNYEQYF
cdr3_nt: TGTGCCAGCAGTCCTCCGGGACTAGGGAACTACGAGCAGTACTTC

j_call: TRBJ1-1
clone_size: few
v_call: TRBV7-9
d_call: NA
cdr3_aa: CASSLGSTEAFF
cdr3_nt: TGTGCCAGCAGCTTAGGGAGCACTGAAGCTTTCTTT

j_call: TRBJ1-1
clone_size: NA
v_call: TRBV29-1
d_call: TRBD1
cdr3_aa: CSVTDRGRRTEAFF
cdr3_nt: TGCAGCGTCACGGACAGGGGGCGTCGGACTGAAGCTTTCTTT

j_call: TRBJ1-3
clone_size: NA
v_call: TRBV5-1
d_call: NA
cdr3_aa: CASSLNRDSGNTIYF
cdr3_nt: TGCGCCAGCAGCTTGAACAGGGACTCTGGAAACACCATATATTTT

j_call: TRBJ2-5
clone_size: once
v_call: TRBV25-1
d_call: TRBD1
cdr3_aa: CASRDRETQYF
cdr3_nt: TGTGCCAGCAGGGACAGGGAGACCCAGTACTTC

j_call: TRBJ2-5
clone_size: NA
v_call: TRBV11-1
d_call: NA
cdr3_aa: CASSYLEQAETQYF
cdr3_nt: TGTGCCAGCAGCTATCTGGAACAAGCGGAGACCCAGTACTTC

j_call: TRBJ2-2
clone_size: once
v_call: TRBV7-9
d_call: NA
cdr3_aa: CASSLVTSELFF
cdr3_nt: TGTGCCAGCAGCTTAGTTACGAGTGAGCTGTTTTTT

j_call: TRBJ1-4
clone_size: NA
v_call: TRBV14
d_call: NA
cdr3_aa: CASSHLSLRGKVSEKLFF
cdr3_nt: TGTGCCAGCAGCCACCTTTCGTTGCGGGGTAAGGTCAGCGAAAAACTGTTTTTT

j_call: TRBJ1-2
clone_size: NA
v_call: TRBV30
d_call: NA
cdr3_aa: CAMEGVDEPYGYTF
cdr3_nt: TGTGCCATGGAAGGAGTTGACGAGCCTTATGGCTACACCTTC

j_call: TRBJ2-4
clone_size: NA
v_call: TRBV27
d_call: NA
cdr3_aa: CASSLSWGRAKNIQYF
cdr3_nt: TGTGCCAGCAGTTTATCGTGGGGCAGGGCCAAAAACATTCAGTACTTC

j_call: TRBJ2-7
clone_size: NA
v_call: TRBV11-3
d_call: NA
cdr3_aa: CASSRAPVMEQYF
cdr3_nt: TGTGCCAGCAGCCGAGCCCCCGTGATGGAGCAGTACTTC

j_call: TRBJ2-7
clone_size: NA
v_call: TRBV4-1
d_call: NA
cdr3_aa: CASSPTAAPYEQYF
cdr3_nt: TGCGCCAGCAGCCCTACAGCGGCTCCTTACGAGCAGTACTTC

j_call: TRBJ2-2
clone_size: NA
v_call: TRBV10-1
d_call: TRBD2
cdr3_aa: CASSETSGDANTGELFF
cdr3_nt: TGCGCCAGCAGTGAGACTAGCGGGGACGCGAACACCGGGGAGCTGTTTTTT

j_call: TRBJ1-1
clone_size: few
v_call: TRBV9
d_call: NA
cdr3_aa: CASSVGRDTEAFF
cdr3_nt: TGTGCCAGCAGCGTAGGAAGAGACACTGAAGCTTTCTTT

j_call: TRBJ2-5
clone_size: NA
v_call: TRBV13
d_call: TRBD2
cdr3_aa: CASSGSGSRETQYF
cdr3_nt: TGTGCCAGCAGCGGTAGCGGGAGTCGTGAGACCCAGTACTTC

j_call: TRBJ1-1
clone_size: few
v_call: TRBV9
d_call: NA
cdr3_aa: CASSVLGGNTEAFF
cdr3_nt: TGTGCCAGCAGCGTTTTAGGGGGGAACACTGAAGCTTTCTTT

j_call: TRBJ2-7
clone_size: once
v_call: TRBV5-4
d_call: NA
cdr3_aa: CASSLVGQRPYEQYF
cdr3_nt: TGTGCCAGCAGCTTGGTCGGACAGCGCCCCTACGAGCAGTACTTC

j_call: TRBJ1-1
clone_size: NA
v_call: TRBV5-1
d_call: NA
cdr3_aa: CASSLNSLISNTEAFF
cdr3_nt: TGCGCCAGCAGCTTGAACAGTTTAATATCGAACACTGAAGCTTTCTTT

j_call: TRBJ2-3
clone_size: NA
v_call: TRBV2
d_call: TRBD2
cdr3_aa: CASRERGDTQYF
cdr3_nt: TGTGCCAGCAGGGAGCGGGGAGATACGCAGTATTTT

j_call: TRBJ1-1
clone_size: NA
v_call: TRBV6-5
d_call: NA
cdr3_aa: CASLRGRGNTEAFF
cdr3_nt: TGTGCCAGCTTGAGGGGGAGAGGGAACACTGAAGCTTTCTTT

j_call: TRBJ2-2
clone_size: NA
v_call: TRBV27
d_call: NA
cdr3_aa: CERTATNTGELFF
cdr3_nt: TGTGAGAGGACAGCCACGAACACCGGGGAGCTGTTTTTT

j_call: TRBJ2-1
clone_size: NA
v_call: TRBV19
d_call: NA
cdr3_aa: CASRGTSPSYNEQFF
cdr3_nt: TGTGCCAGTAGGGGGACTTCCCCGTCCTACAATGAGCAGTTCTTC

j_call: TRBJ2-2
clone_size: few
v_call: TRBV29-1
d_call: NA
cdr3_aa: CSTAQGGNTGELFF
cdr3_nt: TGCAGCACGGCTCAGGGGGGGAACACCGGGGAGCTGTTTTTT

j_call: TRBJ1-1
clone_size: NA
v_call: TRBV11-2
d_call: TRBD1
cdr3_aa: CASSLGGQKAFF
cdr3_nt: TGTGCCAGCAGCTTAGGGGGACAGAAAGCTTTCTTT

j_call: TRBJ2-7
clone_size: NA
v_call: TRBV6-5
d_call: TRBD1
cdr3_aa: CASSYYRGYEQYF
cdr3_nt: TGTGCCAGCAGTTACTACAGGGGTTACGAGCAGTACTTC